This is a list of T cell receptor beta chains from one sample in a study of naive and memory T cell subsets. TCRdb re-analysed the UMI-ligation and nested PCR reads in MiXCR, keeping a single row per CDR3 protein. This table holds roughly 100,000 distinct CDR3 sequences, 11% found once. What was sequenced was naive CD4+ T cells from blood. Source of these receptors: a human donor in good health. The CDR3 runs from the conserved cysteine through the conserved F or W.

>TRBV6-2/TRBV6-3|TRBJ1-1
CASSWAGTSTKGAFF
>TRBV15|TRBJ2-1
CATSIFNLAGAYNEQFF
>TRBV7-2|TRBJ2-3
CASSWNPGLAGTDTQYF
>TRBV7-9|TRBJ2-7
CASSFSSRPFEQYF
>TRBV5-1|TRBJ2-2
CASSLAASQVGELFF
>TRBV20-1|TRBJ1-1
CSAPQSDRAGAFF
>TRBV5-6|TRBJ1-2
CASSLERYRDGYTF
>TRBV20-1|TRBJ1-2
CSASAYPGGVLYGYTF
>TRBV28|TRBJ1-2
CASSRGRGYTF
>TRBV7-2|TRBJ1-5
CASSLRYLGSNQPQHF
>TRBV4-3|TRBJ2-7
CASSLNRGYEQYF
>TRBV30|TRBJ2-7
CAWSVWSGTAFF
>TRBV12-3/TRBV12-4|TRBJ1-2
CASSLVLGLGYGYTF
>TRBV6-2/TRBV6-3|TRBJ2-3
CASSYRATSTDTQYF
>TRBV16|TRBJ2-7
CASSYRTSGLLEQYF
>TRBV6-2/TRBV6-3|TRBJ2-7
CASRPTGFSSYEQYF
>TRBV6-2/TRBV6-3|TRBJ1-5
CASSPTGTGQPQHF
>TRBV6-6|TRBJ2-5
CASSPPLTGQETQYF
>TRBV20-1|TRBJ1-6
CSAPTRDRVSPLHF
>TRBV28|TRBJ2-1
CASTPGDRNEQFF
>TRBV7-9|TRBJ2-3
CASRHGSSNTDTQYF
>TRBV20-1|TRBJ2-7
CSATVQGTGPYEQYF